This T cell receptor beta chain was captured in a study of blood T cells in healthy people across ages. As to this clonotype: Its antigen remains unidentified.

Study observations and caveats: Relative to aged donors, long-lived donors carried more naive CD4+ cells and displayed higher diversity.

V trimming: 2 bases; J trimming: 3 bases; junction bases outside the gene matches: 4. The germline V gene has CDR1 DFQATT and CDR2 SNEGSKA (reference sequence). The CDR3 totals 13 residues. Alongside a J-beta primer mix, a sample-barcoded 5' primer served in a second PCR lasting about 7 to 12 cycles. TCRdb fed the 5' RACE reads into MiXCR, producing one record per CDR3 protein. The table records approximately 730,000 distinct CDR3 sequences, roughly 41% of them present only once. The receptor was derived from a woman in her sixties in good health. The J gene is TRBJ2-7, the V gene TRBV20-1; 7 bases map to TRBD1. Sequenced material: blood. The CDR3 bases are TGCAGTGCTAGACTCGGGACAGACTACGAGCAGTACTTC. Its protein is CSARLGTDYEQYF.